These 26 T cell receptor beta chains were sequenced from one sample in a study of PD-L1 blockade in urothelial cancer. Time point defined: pretreatment peripheral blood. Data came from immunoSEQ multiplex PCR; TCRdb stores just in-frame clones and leaves some out. The sample includes around 82,000 clones, 84% seen only once; the top ten take over 2%. The sample here was PBMCs, taken around atezolizumab (anti-PD-L1) treatment. The receptors stem from a man aged 60 to 69 with urothelial cancer.

The count of this clone is one. The CDR3 sequence is CASSSNRGNTEAFF. DNA of the CDR3: TGTGCCAGCAGCTCTAATCGGGGGAACACTGAAGCTTTCTTT. The rearrangement joins TRBV7-8 to TRBJ1-1; D is unclear. CDR1 SGHVS and CDR2 FQNEAQ come from the germline V gene. There are 14 residues in the CDR3. Trimming took 4 bases from V and 1 from J, leaving 10 bases between them.

The rearrangement uses TRBV5-4 and TRBJ2-7; D not certain. CDR3 length: 14 residues. Germline CDR1 SGHNT, CDR2 YYREEE (reference sequence). The V end lost 4 bases, the J end lost 7 bases, and 18 bases lay between the germline ends. CDR3 protein: CASSVTESTLEQYF. Written as DNA, the CDR3 is TGTGCCAGCAGCGTCACTGAAAGCACCTTGGAGCAGTACTTC.

This sequence joins TRBV27 and TRBJ2-5, with a tentative D call TRBD1 (7 bases). This CDR3 comprises 17 residues. Germline V CDR1 and CDR2: MNHEY, SMNVEV (reference sequence). Trimming removed 5 bases at V and 3 bases at J, with 22 bases between. The CDR3 nucleotides are TGTGCCAGCAGTCCCGCAGGGGGGAATTACGCCAAAGAGACCCAGTACTTC. Its protein product is CASSPAGGNYAKETQYF.

Here the CDR3 reads CASSVGLVHQGGYTF. CDR3 in DNA: TGTGCCAGCAGCGTAGGTCTTGTACACCAGGGTGGCTACACCTTC. The rearrangement joins TRBV9 to TRBJ1-2; D is possibly TRBD1 (5 bases). The CDR3 covers 15 residues. In germline, CDR1 is SGDLS, CDR2 YYNGEE. The germline V and J ends were trimmed by 0 bases and 7 bases, with 16 bases remaining between them.

The genes are TRBV11-2 and TRBJ2-7; 14 bases line up with TRBD2. This CDR3 is 16 amino acids long. In germline, CDR1 is SGHAT, CDR2 FQNNGV. With V trimmed by 1 base and J by 5 bases, 4 bases remained unmatched. The CDR3 protein is CASSLGGLAGGHEQYF. DNA of the CDR3: TGTGCCAGCAGCTTAGGCGGACTAGCGGGAGGCCACGAGCAGTACTTC.

In the case of this clone: The same CDR3 arises from other DNA sequences in this sample as well. The rearrangement links TRBV6-5 to TRBJ1-4; 8 bases fit TRBD1. The CDR3 loop spans 16 amino acids. Trimming removed 0 bases from V and 8 bases from J; junction bases left unmatched: 8. CDR1 and CDR2 (germline): MNHEY, SVGAGI. CDR3 nucleotides: TGTGCCAGCAGTTACTCGGGAACAGGGGGTGGAGAAAAACTGTTTTTT. It yields the protein CASSYSGTGGGEKLFF.

This clone occurred a few times. The chain links TRBV10-1 to TRBJ1-1; the match to TRBD1 covers 7 bases. V lost 10 bases, J lost 1 base, and 6 bases stayed unmatched. The CDR3 sequence is 13 residues long. CDR1 is WNHNN, CDR2 SYGVQD, per germline (reference sequence). The CDR3 bases are TGCGCCACTCGACAGGGACGGAACACTGAAGCTTTCTTT. Its translation is CATRQGRNTEAFF.

This chain links TRBV14 with TRBJ2-7, with D perhaps matching TRBD1 (5 bases). Germline V gene sequence: CDR1 SGHDN, CDR2 FVKESK. Trimming removed 1 base from V and 4 bases from J, with 8 bases in between. The CDR3 runs 13 residues. CDR3 coding DNA: TGTGCCAGCAGCCAAGGACCAGGGTACGAGCAGTACTTC. Protein: CASSQGPGYEQYF.

This clone has a single count. This rearrangement joins TRBV7-8 to TRBJ1-3; the D is unclear. Trimming took 5 bases from V and 8 from J, leaving 13 bases between them. CDR1 and CDR2 (germline): SGHVS, FQNEAQ. The CDR3 runs to 13 residues. The CDR3 DNA sequence: TGTGCCAGCAGCCTTTTCTCGAGTGACACCATATATTTT. This gives the protein CASSLFSSDTIYF.

Note on this clone: One end of the junction is discordant with germline, which a read error may explain. This sequence joins TRBV19 and TRBJ2-7, with 7 bases identical to TRBD1. The CDR3 has 13 residues. Germline V gene sequence: CDR1 LNHDA, CDR2 SQIVND (reference sequence). CDR3 sequence (DNA): TGTGCCAGTAGTATAGATGGGACAGCTCGGCCGCACTTC. Translated: CASSIDGTARPHF.

The chain combines TRBV11-2 with TRBJ2-3, with D possibly matching TRBD2 (5 bases). Between the trimmed V and J ends, which lost 5 bases and 6 bases, there was a span of 27 bases. This CDR3 has 18 amino acids. CDR1 is SGHAT and CDR2 is FQNNGV in the germline V gene. The CDR3 spells CASSPYLQWGVSADTQYF. DNA of the CDR3: TGTGCCAGCAGCCCTTATCTCCAATGGGGAGTCTCGGCGGATACGCAGTATTTT.

This clone was counted once. The chain joins TRBV19 to TRBJ2-3, with TRBD2 matching over 7 bases. Per germline, CDR1 LNHDA and CDR2 SQIVND (reference sequence). The CDR3 is 16 amino acids. V lost 7 bases and J lost 4; bases outside the gene matches: 14. The CDR3 loop reads CASKTGEGHRADTQYF. The CDR3 DNA reads as TGTGCCAGTAAAACGGGGGAGGGCCACCGGGCAGATACGCAGTATTTT.

This chain uses TRBV19 with TRBJ1-1, with D perhaps TRBD1 (6 bases). The V gene's germline CDR1 is LNHDA and CDR2 SQIVND (reference sequence). Between the trimmed V and J ends, which lost 5 bases and 0 bases, there was a span of 13 bases. This CDR3 is built from 15 residues. This CDR3 reads CASSLGRDMNTEAFF. In nucleotides, the CDR3 is TGTGCCAGTAGTCTGGGCCGGGACATGAACACTGAAGCTTTCTTT.

CDR3 sequence: CASSFTGTSIEQYF. The DNA of the CDR3 is TGTGCCAGCAGCTTTACCGGGACTAGCATCGAGCAGTACTTC. The chain combines TRBV5-4 with TRBJ2-7; 9 positions match TRBD2. This CDR3 comprises 14 residues. Germline loops: CDR1 SGHNT, CDR2 YYREEE (reference sequence). J gave up 6 bases and V 2 bases, and 6 bases lay outside the gene matches. Full variable domain (rest looked up from reference TRBV5-4 and TRBJ2-7): ETGVTQSPTHLIKTRGQQVTLRCSSQSGHNTVSWYQQALGQGPQFIFQYYREEENGRGNFPPRFSGLQFPNYSSELNVNALELDDSALYLCASSFTGTSIEQYFGPGTRLTVT.

There are a few counts of this clone. The V gene is TRBV19, the J gene TRBJ1-5; the match to TRBD1 covers 10 bases. V was pared by 5 bases and J by 0 bases, with 4 bases of the junction left unmatched. CDR1 and CDR2 (germline): LNHDA, SQIVND (reference sequence). The CDR3 runs 16 residues. CDR3: CASSDRGPYSNQPQHF. In DNA, the CDR3 is TGTGCCAGTAGTGACAGGGGGCCATATAGCAATCAGCCCCAGCATTTT. Full variable domain (rest looked up from reference TRBV19 and TRBJ1-5): DGGITQSPKYLFRKEGQNVTLSCEQNLNHDAMYWYRQDPGQGLRLIYYSQIVNDFQKGDIAEGYSVSREKKESFPLTVTSAQKNPTAFYLCASSDRGPYSNQPQHFGDGTRLSIL.

The chain employs TRBV4-3 and TRBJ2-1; tentatively, D is TRBD2 (6 bases). The CDR3 totals 14 residues. V lost 1 base and J lost 6, with 10 bases in between. The germline gives CDR1 LGHNA, CDR2 YSLEER. CDR3 residues: CASSQGGGVNEQFF. DNA for the CDR3: TGCGCCAGCAGCCAAGGGGGAGGAGTCAATGAGCAGTTCTTC.

This rearrangement joins TRBV7-9 to TRBJ2-1; 7 nucleotides align to TRBD2. Trimming removed 4 bases from V and 10 bases from J; junction bases left unmatched: 7. The length of the CDR3 is 13 residues. Germline CDR1 and CDR2: SEHNR and FQNEAQ (reference sequence). The CDR3 region is CASSSRLAYEQFF. The CDR3 DNA reads TGTGCCAGCAGCTCACGACTAGCCTACGAGCAGTTCTTC.

This clone has just a few counts. The chain has TRBV25-1 and TRBJ2-3, with a possible D match to TRBD2 (7 bases). The CDR3 loop spans 15 amino acids. V shed 4 bases and J shed 4 bases, with 15 bases lying between them. The germline V gene encodes CDR1 MGHDK and CDR2 SYGVNS. The CDR3 region has the DNA TGTGCCAGCAGTGGAAGGGAGGGGGGCTCAGATACGCAGTATTTT. It encodes CASSGREGGSDTQYF.

V and J are TRBV5-6 and TRBJ1-4; weak D call: TRBD1 (5 bases). Germline CDR1 is SGHDT and CDR2 is YYEEEE. The V end lost 4 bases, the J end lost 8 bases, and 18 bases lay between the germline ends. The CDR3 runs 15 residues. CDR3 DNA: TGTGCCAGCAGCCTACGACAGATTCAGAGGGAAAAACTGTTTTTT. This codes for CASSLRQIQREKLFF.

The chain has TRBV29-1 and TRBJ1-2, with 10 bases that match TRBD1. CDR1 and CDR2 (germline): SQVTM, ANQGSEA. After removal of 2 bases from V and 6 bases from J, the junction contained 6 bases not matched to a gene. The CDR3 length is 14 residues. The CDR3 spells CSVEQGQGRNGYTF. CDR3 nucleotide sequence: TGCAGCGTTGAACAGGGACAGGGGAGGAATGGCTACACCTTC. The variable domain in full, with the rest retrieved from reference TRBV29-1 and TRBJ1-2, is SAVISQKPSRDICQRGTSLTIQCQVDSQVTMMFWYRQQPGQSLTLIATANQGSEATYESGFVIDKFPISRPNLTFSTLTVSNMSPEDSSIYLCSVEQGQGRNGYTFGSGTRLTVV.

This clone was recorded a few times. The CDR3 protein is CASSQEGTSGYNEQFF. In nucleotides, the CDR3 is TGCGCCAGCAGCCAAGAGGGGACTAGCGGGTACAATGAGCAGTTCTTC. The chain carries TRBV4-1 and TRBJ2-1; 12 nucleotides match TRBD2. J lost 4 bases, V lost 0 bases, and 1 base had no gene match. Germline CDR1 MGHRA, CDR2 YSYEKL. The CDR3 totals 16 residues.

V gene TRBV13 combines with J gene TRBJ2-7, with D possibly matching TRBD1 (5 bases). From germline, CDR1 is PRHDT and CDR2 FYEKMQ (reference sequence). Trimming left V 3 bases short and J 2 bases short, with 17 bases between. The CDR3 consists of 16 residues. The CDR3 loop reads CASSLSGNFGAYEQYF. CDR3 DNA sequence: TGTGCCAGCAGCTTGTCAGGGAATTTTGGCGCCTACGAGCAGTACTTC.

The genes are TRBV7-8 and TRBJ2-5, with TRBD1 matching over 8 bases. J gave up 5 bases and V 5 bases, and 10 bases lay outside the gene matches. The CDR3 is 15 residues long. Germline loops: CDR1 SGHVS, CDR2 FQNEAQ. Here the CDR3 reads CASSALTGVLETQYF. The CDR3 coding sequence is TGTGCCAGCAGCGCCCTGACAGGGGTCCTTGAGACCCAGTACTTC.

V is TRBV6-1 and J is TRBJ2-2; 10 nucleotides line up with TRBD2. This CDR3 has 16 amino acids. CDR1 and CDR2 (germline): MNHNS, SASEGT. The J segment lost 6 bases and the V segment lost 4 bases, leaving 8 bases of the junction unmatched. The CDR3 DNA follows: TGTGCCAGCAGTGTACCACCTAGCGGGAGAGCCGGGGAGCTGTTTTTT. This translates into CASSVPPSGRAGELFF.

There are many counts of this clone. The chain uses TRBV19 and TRBJ2-3, with TRBD2 matching over 12 bases. Unmatched junction bases numbered 4, after V lost 4 bases and J lost 5 bases. Germline CDR1 LNHDA, CDR2 SQIVND (reference sequence). The CDR3 spans 15 residues. The CDR3 bases are TGTGCCAGTAGTAGACTAGCGGGAGCCGTAGATACGCAGTATTTT. Amino acid sequence: CASSRLAGAVDTQYF.

The sample holds one count of this clone. The rearrangement uses TRBV7-2 and TRBJ2-1; 11 positions match TRBD2. V shed 5 bases and J 4 bases; nucleotides not matched to a gene: 7. There are 16 residues in the CDR3. The germline V gene encodes CDR1 SGHTA and CDR2 FQGNSA. In DNA form, the CDR3 reads TGTGCCAGCAGCGCCCGGACTAGCGGGTTTTACAATGAGCAGTTCTTC. Protein: CASSARTSGFYNEQFF.